This T cell receptor (beta chain) was sequenced for a study of lung T cells in sarcoidosis with Löfgren's syndrome. CDR1 and CDR2 from the germline V gene are ENHRY and SYGVKD. V was trimmed by 1 base and J by 3 bases, leaving 13 bases between them. The CDR3 consists of 16 residues. This clonotype was counted many times. In TCRdb, the reads were re-called with MiXCR into one record per CDR3 protein. The data hold 55,000 to 80,000 distinct CDR3 sequences, with 21% observed a single time. The TCR sequence derives from a human donor with sarcoidosis (Löfgren's syndrome or another form), or a control subject (not recorded which). Source material: CD4+ T cells from PBMCs. The chain links TRBV10-3 to TRBJ1-5; a weak D match, TRBD1 (6 bases). CDR3 sequence reads: CAISEYRVEANQPQHF. The CDR3, as DNA: TGTGCCATCAGTGAGTACAGGGTAGAGGCCAATCAGCCCCAGCATTTT.